This T cell receptor (beta chain) derives from a study of shared clonotypes between healthy human individuals. Profiling relied on immunoSEQ multiplex PCR, and the TCRdb table lists in-frame clones only, not all of them. The repertoire holds about 560,000 clones, around 78% seen once, with 9.5% to 15% in the top ten. Germline CDR1 reads SGHTA; CDR2 reads FQGTGA. V dropped 2 bases and J dropped 5 bases, with 17 bases sitting between them. The CDR3 is 16 amino acids. The chain has TRBV7-3 and TRBJ2-3, with TRBD2 as a possible D gene (6 bases). The TCR was taken from a woman aged 40 to 50 in good health. Some clones in this sample may be carry-over from other donors' samples. The sample consisted of PBMCs. The CDR3 spells CASSLRGAGLGDTQYF. In nucleotides, the CDR3 is TGTGCCAGCAGCTTACGCGGGGCGGGGCTGGGAGATACGCAGTATTTT.